The 11 T cell receptor beta chains presented below share a single source sample, sequenced in a study of naive and memory T cell subsets. The beta constant-region primer was an equimolar mix of two oligonucleotides covering TRBC1 and TRBC2. Each CDR3 protein gets one entry after TCRdb re-called the UMI-ligation and nested PCR reads with MiXCR. Of around 90,000 distinct CDR3 sequences listed, 6% to 7.5% were seen once; the top ten hold roughly 1.6%. The specimen sequenced was central memory CD4+ T cells from blood. The receptor source for this set is a human donor in good health.

There are many counts of this clonotype. The chain is built from TRBV29-1 and TRBJ2-6; D is unclear. The CDR3 is 12 residues long. Trimming took 6 bases from V and 0 from J, leaving 3 bases between them. CDR1 and CDR2 (germline): SQVTM, ANQGSEA. CDR3 in DNA: TGCAGCGTCAACTCTGGGGCCAACGTCCTGACTTTC. Its protein product is CSVNSGANVLTF.

J is TRBJ2-5 and V is TRBV6-1, with D tentatively TRBD1 or TRBD2 (5 bases each). Trimming took 6 bases from V and 2 from J, leaving 16 bases between them. This CDR3 spans 15 amino acids. Germline assignment: CDR1 MNHNS and CDR2 SASEGT. The CDR3 sequence is CASSPGTGNQETQYF. In nucleotides, the CDR3 is TGTGCCAGCAGCCCCGGGACGGGAAATCAAGAGACCCAGTACTTC.

There are a few counts of this clonotype. The chain has TRBV3-1 and TRBJ2-7; D is unclear. The CDR3 runs to 12 residues. Deletions cut 1 base from V and 3 bases from J, with 4 bases between. Germline CDR1 is LGHDT and CDR2 is YNNKEL (reference sequence). The DNA of the CDR3 is TGTGCCAGCAGCCAAGCGGACTACGAGCAGTACTTC. It yields the protein CASSQADYEQYF.

In its sample, this clonotype was seen many times. V and J are TRBV20-1 and TRBJ1-5; D unresolved. V dropped 3 bases and J dropped 5 bases, with 8 bases sitting between them. The CDR3 is 12 amino acids. From germline, CDR1 is DFQATT and CDR2 SNEGSKA (reference sequence). This chain's CDR3 is CSASREDQPQHF. CDR3 sequence (DNA): TGCAGTGCTAGCCGAGAGGATCAGCCCCAGCATTTT.

This clonotype has a handful of counts. The chain recombines TRBV13 with TRBJ2-3; 8 nucleotides line up with TRBD2. Trimming removed 8 bases from V and 4 bases from J; junction bases left unmatched: 11. Germline CDR1 and CDR2: PRHDT and FYEKMQ (reference sequence). The CDR3 has 15 residues. The CDR3: CASALSGTGSDTQYF. CDR3 bases: TGTGCCAGCGCTCTTAGCGGGACTGGATCAGATACGCAGTATTTT. Filled out from reference TRBV13 and TRBJ2-3, the complete variable domain reads AAGVIQSPRHLIKEKRETATLKCYPIPRHDTVYWYQQGPGQDPQFLISFYEKMQSDKGSIPDRFSAQQFSDYHSELNMSSLELGDSALYFCASALSGTGSDTQYFGPGTRLTVL.

This clonotype has ten or more counts. This chain uses TRBV5-1 with TRBJ1-1; 7 positions agree with TRBD1. J gave up 7 bases and V 1 base, and 1 base lay outside the gene matches. CDR3 length: 12 amino acids. Per germline, CDR1 SGHRS and CDR2 YFSETQ. CDR3 sequence (DNA): TGCGCCAGCAGCTTGCAGGGGGTTGAAGCTTTCTTT. Its protein product is CASSLQGVEAFF.

The sample holds many counts of this clonotype. J is TRBJ1-2 and V is TRBV6-1, with D possibly being TRBD1 (6 bases). The CDR3 length is 13 residues. CDR1 MNHNS and CDR2 SASEGT come from the germline V gene. V lost 5 bases, J lost 9 bases, and 16 bases lay in between. The CDR3: CASSPTGTNSYTF. CDR3 sequence (DNA): TGTGCCAGCAGTCCAACAGGGACCAATAGCTACACCTTC.

This clonotype was recorded a few times. The J gene is TRBJ2-2, the V gene TRBV9; D is undetermined. CDR1 and CDR2 from the germline V gene are SGDLS and YYNGEE. CDR3 length: 13 amino acids. V gave up 2 bases and J gave up 4 bases, with 6 bases separating them. The CDR3 nucleotides are TGTGCCAGCAGCGTGTTCCTCACCGGGGAGCTGTTTTTT. It yields the protein CASSVFLTGELFF.

Many counts were recorded for this clonotype. This chain links TRBV27 with TRBJ1-5; 8 positions match TRBD1. This CDR3 contains 15 residues. With V trimmed by 1 base and J by 5 bases, 4 bases remained unmatched. Germline loops: CDR1 MNHEY, CDR2 SMNVEV (reference sequence). This CDR3 is CASSLWQGADQPQHF. The CDR3, as DNA: TGTGCCAGCAGTTTATGGCAGGGGGCTGATCAGCCCCAGCATTTT.

This clonotype was found many times. The gene calls are TRBV7-2 and TRBJ1-1; perhaps TRBD1 as D (5 bases). V lost 5 bases to trimming and J lost 4 bases, with 20 bases between them. Germline CDR1 and CDR2: SGHTA and FQGNSA. The CDR3 has 16 amino acids. The chain's CDR3 is CASSPRSNRRSTEAFF. CDR3 in DNA: TGTGCCAGCAGCCCCCGGTCGAACAGGAGGTCCACTGAAGCTTTCTTT.

In its sample, this clonotype was seen a few times. The chain links TRBV6-2 or TRBV6-3 to TRBJ2-5; D uncertain. CDR3 length: 11 residues. Germline CDR1 MNHEY, CDR2 SVGEGT. V was clipped by 6 bases and J by 4 bases, with 6 bases between them. The CDR3 region has the DNA TGTGCCAGCAGCAAACTAGAGACCCAGTACTTC. Amino acids: CASSKLETQYF.